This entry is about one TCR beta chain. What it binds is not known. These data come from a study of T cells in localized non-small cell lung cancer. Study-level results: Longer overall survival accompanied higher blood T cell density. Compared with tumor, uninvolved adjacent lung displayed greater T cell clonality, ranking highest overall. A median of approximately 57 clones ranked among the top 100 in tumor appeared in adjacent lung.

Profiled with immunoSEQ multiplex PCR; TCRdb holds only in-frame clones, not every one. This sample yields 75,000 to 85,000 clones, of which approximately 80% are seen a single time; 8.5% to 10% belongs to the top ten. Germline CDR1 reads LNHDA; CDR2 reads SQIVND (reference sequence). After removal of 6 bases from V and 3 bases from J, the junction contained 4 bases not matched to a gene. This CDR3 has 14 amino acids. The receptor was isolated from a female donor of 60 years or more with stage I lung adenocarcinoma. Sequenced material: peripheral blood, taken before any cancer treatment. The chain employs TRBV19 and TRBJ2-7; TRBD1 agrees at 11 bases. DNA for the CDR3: TGTGCCAGTAGCTCCGGGACAGGGGGCTACGAGCAGTACTTC. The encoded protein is CASSSGTGGYEQYF.